This TCR beta chain was observed in a study of T cells in Graves' hyperthyroidism and ophthalmopathy (dated by TCRdb to between 2018 and 2021). As for the study more broadly: Peripheral blood samples were taken at the time of initial diagnosis, prior to any treatment. In several Graves' hyperthyroidism patients, the study also compared T-cell repertoires from thyroid tissue with T-cell repertoires from blood. According to the paper, TCR Vbeta CDR3 sequencing was carried out on over 130 peripheral blood samples, which came from 40 to 45 ophthalmopathy, 75 or so hyperthyroidism and roughly 17 progressor patients. A discovery cohort of about 95 patients, roughly 43 with Graves' ophthalmopathy and 55 to 65 with stable Graves' hyperthyroidism, was used to find distinguishing TCR V-J signatures. Following sampling, methimazole starting at 30 mg daily was given to hyperthyroidism patients, and high-dose intravenous methylprednisolone was given to ophthalmopathy patients. The 90 to 100 discovery patients were randomly divided into training and test sets at a 7:3 ratio. Whether ophthalmopathy could be predicted prospectively was tested in an independent validation cohort made up of some 20 hyperthyroidism patients plus 17 patients who later progressed to ophthalmopathy.

For this clonotype: Which antigen it targets is not known. No base-level quality is on record; no much larger clone is a single base apart.

Broader findings and caveats from the paper: A 13 V-J signature model separated ophthalmopathy from stable hyperthyroidism, with 87.88% sensitivity and roughly 84% specificity in cross-validation and 80%/75% in testing. Most expanded thyroid clonotypes (frequency above 0.001) were also found in blood, which suggests that blood repertoires may mirror thyroid immune responses. Sample size was not statistically predetermined, and blinding of investigators to group allocation was not performed. In validation, progression to ophthalmopathy was predicted by the model with about 70% sensitivity and approximately 78% specificity, a median of around 6.5 months before onset.

The TCR beta CDR3 regions were amplified from the RNA transcripts. A first-round RT-PCR of the TCR CDR3 used the HTBI primer set with the Qiagen OneStep RT-PCR kit. A second multiplex PCR round built the libraries, followed by size selection and purification. The libraries were sequenced on an Illumina HiSeq2000 using paired-end 100 bp reads. On the study's bioinformatics: SOAPnuke was used to process the raw data, with reads discarded if the reads contained adapters or uncalled bases, had a mean Phred below 15, or lacked an exact constant-primer or identifier match. High-quality paired reads were merged with COPE v1.2.5, and unique nucleotide sequences were defined as clonotypes. MiTCR v1.1 was used to align clonotypes to the IMGT TRBV, TRBD and TRBJ reference segments. The analysis included only V-J combinations with a frequency above 0.0001, which together covered around 99% of the repertoires. A TCS score was defined as the ratio of F50 (clonal expansion) to E x V (chaos), with BLOSUM62-based TCRdist applied between CDR3 peptides within each V-J. Welch's t-statistics and random forest reduced 450 to 600 V-J features to 13, which were used in a naive Bayes classifier (R e1071). Using fastp trimming at Q25 and MiXCR clonotype assembly, TCRdb reanalyzed the public sequencing data and kept in-frame beta chains. Every distinct CDR3 protein forms one entry, paired with its most common genes and DNA. The V and J calls were determined by TCRdb, not by the authors. This sample has approximately 400,000 distinct CDR3 sequences in its table, and 20% to 30% of those were observed once. The leading ten clones occupy roughly 80% of the sample.

From V the trimming removes 0 bases and from J it removes 0 bases, while the gene matches leave 9 bases of the junction unaccounted for. The germline V gene yields SGHRS for CDR1 and YFSETQ for CDR2. Reading from cysteine to phenylalanine, the CDR3 counts 18 amino acids. The DNA shown is the 54-base CDR3, in frame from base 1. Stable Graves' hyperthyroidism was defined as no progression to ophthalmopathy during 18 months of follow-up. The hyperthyroidism patients were between 18 and 65 years old and newly diagnosed, with a disease duration of less than 2 months. Exclusion was applied to patients with uncontrolled infections, other autoimmune diseases, pregnancy or lactation. Diagnoses relied on clinical symptoms, serum thyroxine and TRAb, thyroid ultrasound and orbital computed tomography. Ficoll-Paque density gradient centrifugation was used to isolate PBMCs from approximately 10 ml of fresh peripheral blood. Total RNA was extracted with Trizol reagent, and quality was checked on an Agilent 2100 Bioanalyzer.

The TCR originated in a man aged 45 to 65 with Graves' hyperthyroidism. Sample: blood. The V and J segments used are TRBV5-1 and TRBJ1-1, and 9 junction bases match TRBD1. Here is the DNA: TGCGCCAGCAGCTTGGAGACCGGGACAGGGCTGGTGAACACTGAAGCTTTCTTT. This yields the protein CASSLETGTGLVNTEAFF. The CDR3 plus the reference TRBV5-1 and TRBJ1-1 genes for the other parts give the full variable domain: KAGVTQTPRYLIKTRGQQVTLSCSPISGHRSVSWYQQTPGQGLQFLFEYFSETQRNKGNFPGRFSGRQFSNSRSEMNVSTLELGDSALYLCASSLETGTGLVNTEAFFGQGTRLTVV.